Described below is a single T cell receptor beta chain sequence and its context. The antigen it binds to is not known. It has no much larger one-base neighbor in the sample; base qualities were not kept. The data are from a study of blood T cell repertoires in COVID-19 (dated by TCRdb to 2018 to 2020). At the level of the whole study: The collaborator samples originated in the United States, Italy and Spain and spanned the acute and convalescent phases of COVID-19. The dataset comprised deeply sampled blood TCRbeta repertoires from subjects exposed to, actively infected with, or recovered from COVID-19. The sample metadata nearly always contained a de-identified subject ID, COVID-19 status, age in years and sex. Samples were obtained from the ongoing ImmuneRACE study (first 160 participants) and from 1,254 subjects provided by 6 global collaborators. The prospective study material was composed of cDNA or gDNA derived from T cells, B-cell-depleted T cells, or PBMCs. A freely available public database, intended as a resource for researchers studying the immune response to SARS-CoV-2, is where the repertoires were released. Where HLA class I and class II types were available, the types were taken from metadata supplied by the sample provider, not from assay-based typing.

The immunoSEQ Assay, a bias-controlled multiplex PCR, was used to amplify TCRbeta CDR3 regions from genomic DNA. In the source study's methods: Within the assay, amplification of reference gene primers was used to estimate how many nucleated cells each sample contained. To quantify the absolute abundance of each unique TCRbeta CDR3 rearrangement, sequence reads were collapsed and filtered. Productive Simpson clonality was computed per sample as the square root of Simpson's diversity index over productive rearrangements. TCRdb took over this immuneACCESS table, retaining in-frame rearrangements with V and J assigned. Such tables are incomplete; in checked studies, under half of the missing clones stem from an unresolved V gene, and the remainder is unexplained. V and J calls plus clone size are reproduced from that table; the DNA served to infer D and trimming. The sample profile shows about 100,000 clones; 80% to 90% of them were found once. The biggest ten clones account for roughly 5% of the sample.

Collaborating institutions collected whole blood in K2EDTA tubes following their own protocols. For TCRbeta analysis, collaborators shipped samples in one of three forms: frozen whole blood, isolated PBMCs, or DNA extracted from either of those sample types. Reading the germline V gene gives CDR1 MDHEN and CDR2 SYDVKM. The CDR3 runs 16 residues from the cysteine to the phenylalanine. The entry retains the CDR3 DNA only, 48 bases that are in frame from base 1. V and J are trimmed by 5 bases and 5 bases, and the gene matches miss 11 bases of the junction. The study at large found these results: The amount of clinical and demographic metadata varied by source and participant and was provided uncurated.

The sequence is built from TRBV28 and TRBJ2-2, with TRBD2 identical over 7 junction bases. Sequencing was carried out using peripheral blood. The TCR originated in a human donor in a cohort sampled during active COVID-19. The DNA sequence follows: TGTGCCAGCAGTAACTTGGACGGGGGGAGAACCGGGGAGCTGTTTTTT. Its coded protein is CASSNLDGGRTGELFF.